The TCR beta chain described here comes from a study of metastatic and nonmetastatic thyroid tumors. The junction had 5 bases not matched to a gene; V was cut back by 5 bases and J by 2 bases. This CDR3 has 14 residues. Germline-derived CDR1 and CDR2 are SGHTA and FQGNSA. Among the patients, none had received any treatment before thyroid surgery. The table lists this clone with many counts. The sample holds other DNA sequences that translate to the same CDR3. Using MiXCR, TCRdb re-called clones from the PCR reads. The table has 70,000 or so clones, 12% to 15% seen once. This receptor was identified in a male donor with papillary thyroid cancer or a benign thyroid nodule (not recorded which). Some clones in this sample may be carry-over from other donors' samples. The sample was blood. The rearrangement links TRBV7-2 to TRBJ2-5, with 7 bases lining up with TRBD1. CDR3 region: CASSGGQIQETQYF. CDR3 DNA sequence: TGTGCCAGCAGCGGGGGACAGATTCAAGAGACCCAGTACTTC.